These 25 T cell receptor beta chains originate from one sample sequenced in a study of T cell repertoires in cytomegalovirus infection. Each CDR3 protein gets one entry after TCRdb re-called the reads with MiXCR. The sample carries fewer than 250,000 distinct CDR3 sequences, around 12% recorded once. The sample consisted of PBMCs. The receptors originated from a human donor in good health (CMV status not recorded). Some clones in this sample may be carry-over from other donors' samples.

Ten or more counts support this clonotype. The chain uses TRBV5-5 and TRBJ2-5; D assignment may be TRBD1 or TRBD2 (5 bases each). The ends were cut back, 2 bases at V and 0 bases at J, with 11 bases in the middle. Germline lookup yields CDR1 SGHKS and CDR2 YYEKEE (reference sequence). The length of the CDR3 is 15 residues. The CDR3 bases are TGTGCCAGCAGCTTAGGTGGGGGAAACCAAGAGACCCAGTACTTC. Translated, it gives CASSLGGGNQETQYF. The whole variable domain, remainder taken from reference TRBV5-5 and TRBJ2-5, is DAGVTQSPTHLIKTRGQQVTLRCSPISGHKSVSWYQQVLGQGPQFIFQYYEKEERGRGNFPDRFSARQFPNYSSELNVNALLLGDSALYLCASSLGGGNQETQYFGPGTRLLVL.

V gene TRBV20-1 combines with J gene TRBJ2-3; 7 bases are a match to TRBD2. Trimming removed 2 bases from V and 0 bases from J; junction bases left unmatched: 5. CDR1 is DFQATT and CDR2 is SNEGSKA in the germline V gene (reference sequence). This CDR3 has 15 residues. The CDR3 spells CSARPPGRSTDTQYF. The CDR3, as DNA: TGCAGTGCTAGACCCCCCGGGAGGAGCACAGATACGCAGTATTTT.

This clonotype was counted many times. This rearrangement joins TRBV7-2 to TRBJ1-2, with D unresolved. Germline CDR1 and CDR2: SGHTA and FQGNSA. The ends were cut back, 5 bases at V and 10 bases at J, with 17 bases in the middle. The CDR3 runs to 13 residues. CDR3: CASSVDEVLDYTF. The CDR3 DNA reads TGTGCCAGCAGCGTGGACGAGGTCCTAGACTACACCTTC. Drawing the rest from reference TRBV7-2 and TRBJ1-2, the complete variable domain is GAGVSQSPSNKVTEKGKDVELRCDPISGHTALYWYRQSLGQGLEFLIYFQGNSAPDKSGLPSDRFSAERTGGSVSTLTIQRTQQEDSAVYLCASSVDEVLDYTFGSGTRLTVV.

This chain uses TRBV5-1 with TRBJ2-3, with 12 bases lining up with TRBD2. V was pared by 4 bases and J by 0 bases, with 3 bases of the junction left unmatched. The germline V gene has CDR1 SGHRS and CDR2 YFSETQ. CDR3 length: 16 residues. DNA for the CDR3: TGCGCCAGCAGCCCGCTAGCGGGAGGGAGCACAGATACGCAGTATTTT. Translation: CASSPLAGGSTDTQYF.

The sample holds many counts of this clonotype. The chain combines TRBV7-2 with TRBJ1-3, with TRBD1 as a possible D gene (5 bases). Germline V gene lookup returns CDR1 SGHTA and CDR2 FQGNSA. CDR3 size: 16 residues. Trimming pared 5 bases from V and 5 bases from J, leaving 19 bases between. The CDR3 here is CASSRDPINDRNTIYF. In DNA, the CDR3 is TGTGCCAGCAGCCGGGACCCAATCAATGACCGAAACACCATATATTTT.

This clonotype was observed many times. The chain is built from TRBV20-1 and TRBJ2-3; 8 bases align to TRBD2. Germline V gene data show CDR1 as DFQATT and CDR2 as SNEGSKA (reference sequence). The CDR3 is made up of 15 amino acids. With V trimmed by 7 bases and J by 1 base, 10 bases remained unmatched. This CDR3 is CSVKRVGGGTDTQYF. The DNA of the CDR3 is TGCAGTGTCAAGCGGGTCGGGGGGGGCACAGATACGCAGTATTTT.

This chain connects TRBV20-1 to TRBJ1-5; the match to TRBD1 covers 10 bases. This CDR3 contains 16 residues. V trimming: 6 bases; J trimming: 3 bases; junction bases outside the gene matches: 11. The germline V gene encodes CDR1 DFQATT and CDR2 SNEGSKA (reference sequence). CDR3 protein: CSAIPGDRGINQPQHF. In nucleotides, the CDR3 is TGCAGTGCCATTCCCGGGGACAGGGGAATCAATCAGCCCCAGCATTTT.

This clonotype has only a few counts. The J gene is TRBJ1-5, the V gene TRBV2; D is uncertain. CDR3 size: 12 residues. The germline V gene has CDR1 SNHLY and CDR2 FYNNEI. V was trimmed by 7 bases and J by 3 bases, leaving 7 bases between them. The CDR3 region has the DNA TGTGCCAGCACACAGAACAATCAGCCCCAGCATTTT. Its translation: CASTQNNQPQHF.

V gene TRBV18 combines with J gene TRBJ2-1, with D perhaps TRBD1 or TRBD2 (5 bases each). V was shortened by 5 bases and J by 9 bases, with 23 bases between the two germline ends. The CDR3 runs 16 residues. Per germline, CDR1 KGHSH and CDR2 LQKENI. As DNA, the CDR3 is TGTGCCAGCTCAATCTCCGGGACCGGAAAGGGTGGTGAGCAGTTCTTC. Translated, it gives CASSISGTGKGGEQFF.

CDR3 DNA sequence: TGCAGCGCCATCGTAGCGGGGGATACGCAGTATTTT. Its translation: CSAIVAGDTQYF. The chain employs TRBV29-1 and TRBJ2-3; 8 bases are a match to TRBD2. The CDR3 loop spans 12 amino acids. Germline trimming cut 7 bases from V and 6 bases from J; bases unmatched to any gene: 6. Germline V gene data show CDR1 as SQVTM and CDR2 as ANQGSEA.

This clonotype appeared many times. The DNA for the CDR3 is TGTGCCAGCAGCTTAGGGACTACCTCCTCTAAGCAGTACTTC. Amino acids: CASSLGTTSSKQYF. The chain is built from TRBV7-2 and TRBJ2-7; D may be TRBD2 (6 bases). The CDR3 runs to 14 residues. CDR1 and CDR2 (germline): SGHTA, FQGNSA. V was clipped by 1 base and J by 8 bases, with 15 bases between them.

There are a few counts of this clonotype. V and J are TRBV12-3 or TRBV12-4 and TRBJ1-3, with a tentative D call TRBD1 (5 bases). V was pared by 5 bases and J by 1 base, with 18 bases between. This CDR3 is 17 amino acids long. The CDR3 region has the DNA TGTGCCAGCAGTCACCGGGCGGGACTCTCGTCTGGAAACACCATATATTTT. Translation: CASSHRAGLSSGNTIYF.

This clonotype was seen more than once but under ten times. The J gene is TRBJ1-2, the V gene TRBV5-1; perhaps TRBD1 as D (6 bases). V was clipped by 4 bases and J by 7 bases, with 20 bases between them. Looked up from germline, CDR1 is SGHRS and CDR2 is YFSETQ. The CDR3 loop spans 15 amino acids. The CDR3 DNA is TGCGCCAGCAGCGTTACAGGGTATGGGGTAACTGGCTACACCTTC. This gives the protein CASSVTGYGVTGYTF.

This clonotype was seen many times. The rearrangement joins TRBV7-2 to TRBJ1-5; D is possibly TRBD1 (5 bases). The CDR3 has 14 residues. With 4 bases removed from V and 4 bases from J, the gap between germline ends came to 11 bases. The V gene's germline CDR1 is SGHTA and CDR2 FQGNSA. The CDR3 sequence: CASSSRDGNQPQHF. Here the CDR3 DNA reads TGTGCCAGCAGCTCTAGGGACGGTAATCAGCCCCAGCATTTT.

This clonotype was counted at least ten times. The V and J genes are TRBV6-1 and TRBJ1-5, with TRBD1 identical over 10 bases. This CDR3 region has 15 residues. The ends lost 6 bases at V and 0 bases at J; junction bases unmatched: 2. Per the germline V gene, CDR1 is MNHNS and CDR2 is SASEGT. The CDR3 protein is CASRRDRGSNQPQHF. The CDR3 DNA reads as TGTGCCAGCAGGAGGGACAGGGGTAGCAATCAGCCCCAGCATTTT.

This clonotype was counted ten times or more. The V gene is TRBV7-2, the J gene TRBJ2-3; 8 positions agree with TRBD2. The germline V gene encodes CDR1 SGHTA and CDR2 FQGNSA. This CDR3 contains 14 residues. Trimming took 3 bases from V and 4 from J; bases not matched to a gene: 3. The CDR3 nucleotides are TGTGCCAGCAGCTTCGCGGGAGGTCCAGATACGCAGTATTTT. Its protein is CASSFAGGPDTQYF.

The J gene is TRBJ2-1, the V gene TRBV7-3, with TRBD1 as a possible D gene (6 bases). Germline V CDR1 and CDR2: SGHTA, FQGTGA. With 3 bases removed from V and 6 bases from J, the gap between germline ends came to 15 bases. CDR3 length equals 15 residues. The CDR3 coding sequence is TGTGCCAGCAGCTTGAACAGGGTTAATTTCAATGAGCAGTTCTTC. Translated, it gives CASSLNRVNFNEQFF. Variable domain in full (rest from reference TRBV7-3 and TRBJ2-1): GAGVSQTPSNKVTEKGKYVELRCDPISGHTALYWYRQSLGQGPEFLIYFQGTGAADDSGLPNDRFFAVRPEGSVSTLKIQRTERGDSAVYLCASSLNRVNFNEQFFGPGTRLTVL.

This clonotype was recorded at least ten times. This chain connects TRBV7-2 to TRBJ1-4; D not certain. The CDR3 covers 13 residues. The V end lost 2 bases, the J end lost 5 bases, and 6 bases lay between the germline ends. CDR1 SGHTA and CDR2 FQGNSA come from the germline V gene. The CDR3 coding sequence is TGTGCCAGCAGCTTAAACATGAATGAAAAACTGTTTTTT. Its protein product is CASSLNMNEKLFF.

The chain couples TRBV29-1 to TRBJ2-7; 8 bases are a match to TRBD1. The CDR3 runs to 13 residues. Germline loops: CDR1 SQVTM, CDR2 ANQGSEA. The trim removed 0 bases at V and 3 bases at J, leaving 1 base unmatched. The CDR3 is CSVEDGQGYEQYF. The CDR3 nucleotides read TGCAGCGTTGAAGACGGACAGGGCTACGAGCAGTACTTC.

Comments on this clonotype: A junction end diverges from the germline sequence, so it may reflect a read error. The chain uses TRBV29-1 and TRBJ2-1, with D perhaps TRBD2 (5 bases). The CDR3 is 10 amino acids. CDR1 SQVTM and CDR2 ANQGSEA come from the germline V gene. The CDR3 bases are TGCAGCGTTGACCAGCAGCGGCGACTCTTC. It encodes CSVDQQRRLF.

The J gene is TRBJ2-5, the V gene TRBV29-1, with a tentative D call TRBD2 (6 bases). The CDR3 is 12 residues long. The germline V and J ends were trimmed by 7 bases and 5 bases, with 14 bases remaining between them. The germline gives CDR1 SQVTM, CDR2 ANQGSEA. The CDR3 sequence is CSARGSVETQYF. CDR3 coding DNA: TGCAGCGCCCGGGGGTCGGTGGAGACCCAGTACTTC.

This clonotype was recorded at least ten times. The chain links TRBV19 to TRBJ2-1, with TRBD1 matching over 10 bases. This CDR3 has 15 amino acids. CDR1 and CDR2 from the germline V gene are LNHDA and SQIVND (reference sequence). Trimming at V came to 1 base and at J to 7 bases, leaving 4 bases not matched to a gene. The CDR3 is CASSIGRDRGNEQFF. CDR3 nucleotides: TGTGCCAGTAGTATAGGGAGGGACAGGGGTAATGAGCAGTTCTTC.

This clonotype has a count of ten or more. V is TRBV7-2 and J is TRBJ1-5, with D maybe TRBD1 (5 bases). The CDR3 extends over 13 amino acids. Germline V gene data show CDR1 as SGHTA and CDR2 as FQGNSA. V lost 5 bases and J lost 5, with 10 bases in between. CDR3 nucleotide sequence: TGTGCCAGCAGCCGACAGACCGATCAGCCCCAGCATTTT. Amino acids: CASSRQTDQPQHF.

This clonotype showed up many times. The chain combines TRBV7-3 with TRBJ2-6; 8 bases agree with TRBD2. Unmatched junction bases numbered 5, after V lost 2 bases and J lost 2 bases. This CDR3 is 17 amino acids long. From germline, CDR1 is SGHTA and CDR2 FQGTGA. The CDR3 DNA reads TGTGCCAGCAGCTTATTACCAGCGGGAGCTGGGGCCAACGTCCTGACTTTC. This gives the protein CASSLLPAGAGANVLTF.

This clonotype was observed many times. The V gene is TRBV7-2, the J gene TRBJ1-5; no definite D call. Germline CDR1 and CDR2: SGHTA and FQGNSA. CDR3 length equals 14 residues. The V and J ends lost 3 bases and 4 bases respectively, with 10 bases between them. The CDR3 region is CASSLGFSNQPQHF. The CDR3, as DNA: TGTGCCAGCAGCTTGGGGTTTTCTAATCAGCCCCAGCATTTT.